This TCR beta chain stems from a study of blood T cell repertoires in COVID-19. Sequencing used immunoSEQ multiplex PCR; TCRdb keeps in-frame clones, though not all of them. The sample consists of 250,000 to 350,000 clones, roughly 86% of them appearing once. V was trimmed by 5 bases and J by 1 base, leaving 14 bases between them. There are 15 residues in the CDR3. The V gene's germline CDR1 is SEHNR and CDR2 FQNEAQ (reference sequence). The V and J genes are TRBV7-9 and TRBJ1-1; D may be TRBD1 (6 bases). The sequenced material came from peripheral blood. The receptor was isolated from a woman aged 45-65 years with acute or convalescent COVID-19. Here the CDR3 reads CASSHTTRGNTEAFF. CDR3 coding DNA: TGTGCCAGCAGCCACACCACCAGGGGGAACACTGAAGCTTTCTTT.